The 15 T cell receptor beta chains listed next were all sequenced from one sample in a study of CD8+ T cells in alopecia areata. The sample's treatment: oral pan-JAK inhibitor, 5-10 mg twice daily. TCR sequencing used cDNA made by reverse transcription of extracted RNA. TCRdb's copy holds only in-frame clones and misses some; the assay was immunoSEQ multiplex PCR. Of some 220,000 clones listed, around 57% are singletons. This material consisted of CD4+ T cells sorted from blood, taken at week 4, from a patient treated with tofacitinib. All receptors derive from a human donor with alopecia areata.

The rearrangement uses TRBV5-6 and TRBJ2-5, with D possibly being TRBD1 (6 bases). CDR3 length: 13 residues. Trimming shortened V by 4 bases and J by 1 base, and 8 bases separated the two germline ends. Germline V gives CDR1 SGHDT, CDR2 YYEEEE. CDR3 region: CASSRDTQETQYF. The CDR3 coding sequence is TGTGCCAGCAGCAGGGACACCCAAGAGACCCAGTACTTC.

This chain uses TRBV9 with TRBJ1-2; a weak D match, TRBD1 (5 bases). V shed 0 bases and J shed 6 bases, with 12 bases lying between them. The germline CDR1 and CDR2 sequences are SGDLS and YYNGEE. This CDR3 contains 14 residues. The CDR3 region has the DNA TGTGCCAGCAGCGTAGCTACGGGGCTGAATGGCTACACCTTC. It specifies CASSVATGLNGYTF.

This chain connects TRBV29-1 to TRBJ1-1; D unclear. Trimming stripped 3 bases from V and 5 bases from J, with 7 bases between. CDR3 length: 11 amino acids. Germline V gene data show CDR1 as SQVTM and CDR2 as ANQGSEA. The CDR3, as DNA: TGCAGCGTTGAGAGGGCAACTGAAGCTTTCTTT. Protein sequence: CSVERATEAFF.

This chain links TRBV7-8 with TRBJ2-3; 14 nucleotides agree with TRBD2. The CDR3 covers 17 residues. Germline CDR1 reads SGHVS; CDR2 reads FQNEAQ. With 4 bases clipped from V and 5 bases from J, the junction kept 8 bases outside the gene matches. The CDR3 sequence is CASSSQRGTSGGDTQYF. The DNA of the CDR3 is TGTGCCAGCAGCTCCCAGAGGGGGACTAGCGGGGGAGATACGCAGTATTTT.

The rearrangement joins TRBV11-2 to TRBJ2-3; 13 positions match TRBD2. Looked up from germline, CDR1 is SGHAT and CDR2 is FQNNGV. CDR3 size: 16 residues. The junction had 7 bases not matched to a gene; V was cut back by 4 bases and J by 6 bases. CDR3 residues: CASSSGLAGLVDTQYF. The CDR3 DNA sequence: TGTGCCAGCAGCTCGGGACTAGCGGGGCTCGTGGATACGCAGTATTTT.

The rearrangement links TRBV11-2 to TRBJ1-2; D uncertain. Trimming cost V 0 bases and J 8 bases, with 10 bases left between them. This CDR3 is 13 amino acids long. The germline V gene encodes CDR1 SGHAT and CDR2 FQNNGV. For the CDR3, the DNA is TGTGCCAGCAGCTTAGATGGGGTTGGCGGCTACACCTTC. Translated: CASSLDGVGGYTF.

The chain uses TRBV25-1 and TRBJ1-6, with a weak D call TRBD1 (6 bases). CDR1 and CDR2 from the germline V gene are MGHDK and SYGVNS. CDR3 size: 14 residues. The V and J ends lost 6 bases and 9 bases respectively, with 15 bases between them. CDR3 region: CASRGTGLGSPLHF. The CDR3 nucleotides are TGTGCCAGCAGAGGAACAGGGCTGGGTTCACCCCTCCACTTT.

This clone was found a few times. The sample has other DNA sequences that encode this CDR3 too. The gene calls are TRBV5-1 and TRBJ1-1; D uncertain. CDR3 length: 15 amino acids. Trimming left V 1 base short and J 0 bases short, with 10 bases between. Germline loops: CDR1 SGHRS, CDR2 YFSETQ. The CDR3 protein is CASSLQSGMNTEAFF. CDR3 nucleotide sequence: TGCGCCAGCAGCTTGCAGTCGGGGATGAACACTGAAGCTTTCTTT.

This clone was detected once. The rearrangement joins TRBV30 to TRBJ1-1; the D gene is possibly TRBD1 (6 bases). The CDR3 totals 11 residues. Germline CDR1 is GTSNPN and CDR2 is SVGIG (reference sequence). V was cut by 3 bases and J by 8 bases, with 10 bases left in between. CDR3 sequence: CAWREQGEAFF. The CDR3, as DNA: TGTGCCTGGAGAGAACAGGGAGAAGCTTTCTTT.

The chain carries TRBV30 and TRBJ1-5; 8 bases line up with TRBD1. Germline V gene data show CDR1 as GTSNPN and CDR2 as SVGIG (reference sequence). This CDR3 comprises 13 residues. The V segment lost 8 bases and the J segment 5 bases; nucleotides outside the gene matches: 8. The CDR3 sequence: CAVGAGGDQPQHF. CDR3 coding DNA: TGTGCCGTGGGTGCAGGGGGCGATCAGCCCCAGCATTTT.

This clone was seen more than once but under ten times. The CDR3 DNA sequence: TGCAGCGTTGACCGGGACAGGGTCAATCAGCCCCAGCATTTT. It specifies CSVDRDRVNQPQHF. This chain links TRBV29-1 with TRBJ1-5; 9 nucleotides align to TRBD1. The CDR3 is 14 residues long. Trimming took 3 bases from V and 3 from J; bases not matched to a gene: 3. The V gene's germline CDR1 is SQVTM and CDR2 ANQGSEA.

This clone has a handful of counts. The chain uses TRBV12-5 and TRBJ1-5; a weak D match, TRBD1 (5 bases). The CDR3 spans 13 residues. The germline CDR1 and CDR2 sequences are LGHNT and FRNRAP. V was shortened by 6 bases and J by 6 bases, with 12 bases between the two germline ends. CDR3 sequence: CASGPGGSQPQHF. Written as DNA, the CDR3 is TGTGCTAGTGGCCCGGGGGGGAGTCAGCCCCAGCATTTT.

This clone was counted between two and nine times. The V call is TRBV10-3, the J call TRBJ2-3, with 7 bases aligning to TRBD1. The CDR3 has 14 amino acids. Losses at the gene ends were 6 bases for V and 0 bases for J; bases not matched to a gene: 3. CDR1 is ENHRY, CDR2 SYGVKD, per germline. The CDR3 spells CAIRGTASTDTQYF. The CDR3 DNA reads TGTGCCATCAGGGGGACAGCTAGCACAGATACGCAGTATTTT.

The CDR3 protein is CSVTQGSGNTIYF. The CDR3 nucleotides are TGCAGCGTAACACAGGGATCTGGAAACACCATATATTTT. The gene calls are TRBV29-1 and TRBJ1-3; D is possibly TRBD1 (6 bases). Trimming took 6 bases from V and 1 from J, leaving 10 bases between them. Germline assignment: CDR1 SQVTM and CDR2 ANQGSEA. The CDR3 is 13 residues long.

In this sample, this clone turned up a few times. V and J are TRBV6-5 and TRBJ1-2; 8 nucleotides line up with TRBD1. The CDR3 loop spans 15 amino acids. Trimming removed 2 bases from V and 5 bases from J; junction bases left unmatched: 7. The germline gives CDR1 MNHEY, CDR2 SVGAGI. This CDR3 reads CASSYVSGTGYGYTF. CDR3 DNA sequence: TGTGCCAGCAGTTACGTCTCCGGGACAGGATATGGCTACACCTTC.